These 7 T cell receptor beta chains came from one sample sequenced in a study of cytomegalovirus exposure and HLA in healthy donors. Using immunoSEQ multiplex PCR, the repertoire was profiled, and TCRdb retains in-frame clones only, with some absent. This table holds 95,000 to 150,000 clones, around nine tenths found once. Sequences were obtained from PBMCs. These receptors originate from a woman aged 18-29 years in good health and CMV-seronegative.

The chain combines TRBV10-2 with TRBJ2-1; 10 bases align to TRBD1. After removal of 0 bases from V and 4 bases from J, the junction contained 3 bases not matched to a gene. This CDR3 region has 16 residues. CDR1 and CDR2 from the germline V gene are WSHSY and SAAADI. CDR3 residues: CASSESGTGAYNEQFF. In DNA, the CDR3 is TGCGCCAGCAGTGAGTCGGGGACAGGGGCTTACAATGAGCAGTTCTTC.

This CDR3 reads CASSPGLTRSNQPQHF. The CDR3 DNA is TGCGCCAGCAGCCCAGGTCTGACCCGAAGCAATCAGCCCCAGCATTTT. The chain has TRBV5-1 and TRBJ1-5; D is undetermined. From germline, CDR1 is SGHRS and CDR2 YFSETQ. There are 16 residues in the CDR3. The V gene lost 4 bases and the J gene lost 1 base, with 15 bases spanning the gap.

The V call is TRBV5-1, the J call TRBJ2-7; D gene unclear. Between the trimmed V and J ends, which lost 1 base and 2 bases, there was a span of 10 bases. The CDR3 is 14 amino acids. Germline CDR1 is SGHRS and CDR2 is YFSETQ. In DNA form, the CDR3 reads TGCGCCAGCAGCTTGCGTCCAGTCCCCTACGAGCAGTACTTC. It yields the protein CASSLRPVPYEQYF.

This CDR3 reads CASSYSSGDTQYF. The DNA for the CDR3 is TGTGCCAGCAGTTACTCCTCGGGGGATACGCAGTATTTT. The chain uses TRBV6-6 and TRBJ2-3; weak D call: TRBD2 (5 bases). Germline CDR1 is MNHNY and CDR2 is SVGAGI (reference sequence). The length of the CDR3 is 13 residues. The V and J ends lost 0 bases and 6 bases respectively, with 7 bases between them.

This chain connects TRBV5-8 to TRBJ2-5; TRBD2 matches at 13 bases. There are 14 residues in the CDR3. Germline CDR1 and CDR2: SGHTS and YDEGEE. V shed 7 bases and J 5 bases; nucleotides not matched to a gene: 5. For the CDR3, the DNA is TGTGCCAGCGGACTAGCGGGGGTGTTTGAGACCCAGTACTTC. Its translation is CASGLAGVFETQYF.

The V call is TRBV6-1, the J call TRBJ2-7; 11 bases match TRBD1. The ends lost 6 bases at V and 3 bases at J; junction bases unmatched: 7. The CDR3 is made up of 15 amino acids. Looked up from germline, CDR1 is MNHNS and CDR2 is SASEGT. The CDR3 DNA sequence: TGTGCCAGCAGACACCCGGGACAGGGGGGCTACGAGCAGTACTTC. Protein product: CASRHPGQGGYEQYF.

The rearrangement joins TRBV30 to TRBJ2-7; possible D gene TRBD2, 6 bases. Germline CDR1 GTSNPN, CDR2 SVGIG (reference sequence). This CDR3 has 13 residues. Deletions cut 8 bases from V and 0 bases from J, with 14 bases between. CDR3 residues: CALSEGGSYEQYF. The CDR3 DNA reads TGTGCCCTAAGCGAGGGAGGCTCCTACGAGCAGTACTTC.